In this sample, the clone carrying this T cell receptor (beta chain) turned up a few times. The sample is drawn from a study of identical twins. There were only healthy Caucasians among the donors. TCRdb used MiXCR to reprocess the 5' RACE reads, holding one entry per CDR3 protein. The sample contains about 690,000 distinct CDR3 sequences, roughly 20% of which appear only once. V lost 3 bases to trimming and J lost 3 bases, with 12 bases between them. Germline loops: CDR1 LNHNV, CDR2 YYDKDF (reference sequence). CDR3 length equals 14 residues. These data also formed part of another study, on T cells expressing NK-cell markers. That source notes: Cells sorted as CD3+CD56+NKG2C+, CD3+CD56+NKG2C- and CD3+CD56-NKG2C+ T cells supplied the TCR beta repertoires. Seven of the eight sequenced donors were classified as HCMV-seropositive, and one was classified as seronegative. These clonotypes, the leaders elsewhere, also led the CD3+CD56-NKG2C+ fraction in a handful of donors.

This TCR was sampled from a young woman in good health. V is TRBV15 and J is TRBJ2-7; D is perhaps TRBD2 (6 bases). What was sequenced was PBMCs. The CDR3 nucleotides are TGTGCCACCAGCAGTGGGGGGACCTACTACGAGCAGTACTTC. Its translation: CATSSGGTYYEQYF.